Sequencing of this T cell receptor beta chain was carried out in a study of blood T cell repertoires in COVID-19. At the level of the study: Both acute and convalescent COVID-19 samples were obtained from the United States, Italy and Spain. T cells, B-cell-depleted T cells, or PBMCs supplied cDNA or gDNA.

This CDR3 spans 15 amino acids. From germline, CDR1 is LGHDT and CDR2 YNNKEL (reference sequence). V trimming: 3 bases; J trimming: 3 bases; junction bases outside the gene matches: 4. Authors' analysis steps: Counts of nucleated cells, estimated from reference gene primer amplification, were obtained. TCRdb's copy holds only in-frame clones and misses some; the assay was immunoSEQ multiplex PCR. D and trimming were read from the DNA, whereas the V and J calls and clone size are those reported in that table. Of 120,000 to 150,000 clones listed, 87% are singletons. Sequencing used peripheral blood. This TCR derives from a man aged 45-60 years who had recovered from COVID-19. This chain links TRBV3-1 (or the pseudogene TRBV3-2) with TRBJ1-1; TRBD1 agrees at 10 bases. In DNA form, the CDR3 reads TGTGCCAGCAGCCAGACAGGGGGCGCGGACACTGAAGCTTTCTTT. It encodes CASSQTGGADTEAFF.